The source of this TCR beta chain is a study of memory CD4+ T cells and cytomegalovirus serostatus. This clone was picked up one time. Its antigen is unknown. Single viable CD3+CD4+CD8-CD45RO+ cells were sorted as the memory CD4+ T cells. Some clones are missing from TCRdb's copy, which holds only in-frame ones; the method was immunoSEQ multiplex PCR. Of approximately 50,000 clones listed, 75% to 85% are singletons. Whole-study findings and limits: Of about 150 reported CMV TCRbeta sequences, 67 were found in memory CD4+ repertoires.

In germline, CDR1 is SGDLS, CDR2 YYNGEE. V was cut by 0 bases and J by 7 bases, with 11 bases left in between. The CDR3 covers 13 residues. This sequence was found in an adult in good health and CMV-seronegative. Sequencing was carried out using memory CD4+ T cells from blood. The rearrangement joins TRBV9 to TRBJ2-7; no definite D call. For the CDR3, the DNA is TGTGCCAGCAGCGTAGCGGTCCGCGGAGAGCAGTACTTC. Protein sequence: CASSVAVRGEQYF.